This T cell receptor beta chain stems from a study of response to subunit inactivated influenza vaccine. Study-level findings and limits: Every seasonal influenza vaccination brings in few new T cells, the authors suggested.

TCRdb reanalysed the RT-PCR reads using MiXCR and keeps one entry per CDR3 protein. The sample shows fewer than 600,000 distinct CDR3 sequences, 7.2% of them seen only once. Trimming removed 5 bases from V and 0 bases from J, with 8 bases in between. CDR1 is SQVTM, CDR2 ANQGSEA, per germline. The CDR3 loop spans 13 amino acids. A word on this clonotype: As yet, its antigen is unknown.

The sequencing here drew on PBMCs from blood, taken around 2 years after vaccination. This rearrangement joins TRBV29-1 to TRBJ1-5, with no clear D. The sequence derives from a man aged 50 to 75 who received an inactivated influenza vaccine. The CDR3 loop reads CSVCENSNQPQHF. The CDR3 DNA sequence: TGCAGCGTTTGTGAGAATAGCAATCAGCCCCAGCATTTT.